This T cell receptor beta chain emerged from a study of T cells in Graves' hyperthyroidism and ophthalmopathy. TCR beta CDR3 regions were amplified from RNA transcripts. HTBI primers were used for first-round RT-PCR of the TCR CDR3. TCRdb re-derived calls from the multiplex PCR reads in MiXCR, one entry per CDR3 protein. Here the sample spans a few hundred thousand distinct CDR3 sequences, around 42% being singletons. CDR3 length: 16 amino acids. In germline, CDR1 is SGHTA, CDR2 FQGNSA. The ends were cut back, 5 bases at V and 3 bases at J, with 20 bases in the middle. The chain links TRBV7-2 to TRBJ2-7; tentative D call: TRBD1 (6 bases). This clonotype was obtained from a woman between 18 and 30 years old with Graves' hyperthyroidism. Sequencing input: peripheral blood or thyroid tissue (not recorded which). DNA of the CDR3: TGTGCCAGCAGCCCAGATTTGGGCAGGGGTAACTACGAGCAGTACTTC. Translated, it gives CASSPDLGRGNYEQYF.